This TCR beta chain was sequenced in a study of blood T cell repertoires in COVID-19. On the study more broadly: Italy, Spain and the United States were the sources of the convalescent and acute COVID-19 samples. The analysed material was cDNA or gDNA that came from T cells, B-cell-depleted T cells, or PBMCs.

CDR1 is LGHDT, CDR2 YNNKEL, per germline (reference sequence). The CDR3 contains 14 residues. V dropped 2 bases and J dropped 3 bases, with 11 bases sitting between them. Those enrolled, adults aged roughly 18 to 100 years, came from under 25 US areas. Profiling relied on immunoSEQ multiplex PCR, and the TCRdb table lists in-frame clones only, not all of them. The sample contains more than 200,000 clones, more than 85% of which appear only once. V and J are TRBV3-1 (or the pseudogene TRBV3-2) and TRBJ2-7; D remains unclear. This TCR came from a woman in her forties or fifties who had recovered from COVID-19. The sample taken for sequencing was PBMCs or T cells enriched from blood (not recorded which). The CDR3 loop reads CASSQPQGGYEQYF. The CDR3 nucleotides read TGTGCCAGCAGCCAACCCCAAGGCGGCTACGAGCAGTACTTC.